Here is one TCR beta chain with its context. These data originate in a study of blood T cell repertoires in COVID-19. The method was immunoSEQ multiplex PCR; TCRdb's version includes in-frame clones alone and lacks a portion of them. The sample has around 41,000 clones; roughly four fifths are singletons. Germline loops: CDR1 LNHDA, CDR2 SQIVND (reference sequence). With 8 bases clipped from V and 8 bases from J, the junction kept 6 bases outside the gene matches. This CDR3 is 13 amino acids long. The specimen was peripheral blood. This chain links TRBV19 with TRBJ1-6, with 7 bases matching TRBD1. This sequence was found in a woman older than 75 with acute or convalescent COVID-19. Written as DNA, the CDR3 is TGTGCCAGTGCCGGGACAGTCGATTCACCCCTCCACTTT. Its translation is CASAGTVDSPLHF.